The 2 T cell receptor beta chains in this list originate from one sample, sequenced in a study of Ad26.COV2.S vaccination and SARS-CoV-2 variants. The repertoire was sequenced with immunoSEQ multiplex PCR; TCRdb's copy has only in-frame clones and lacks some. The table includes hundreds of thousands of clones, roughly 90% detected once. The treatment: around 19 received Ad26.COV2.S at low or high dose, single or two shots; several received placebo; per-sample allocation not given. Samples came from day 63 after the first vaccine or placebo injection. Sequenced here: peripheral blood, sampled in a trial of Ad26.COV2.S vaccine versus placebo. These receptors originate from a person aged 18 to 65 who received the Ad26.COV2.S COVID-19 vaccine or a placebo.

This chain connects TRBV29-1 to TRBJ2-3; 12 nucleotides match TRBD2. The V and J ends lost 5 bases and 1 base, in that order; junction bases with no gene match: 13. The CDR3 is made up of 18 amino acids. Germline values: CDR1 SQVTM, CDR2 ANQGSEA. DNA for the CDR3: TGCAGCGTTCTCCTAGCGGGGGGGCCCCCCCCCTGCACAGATACGCAGTATTTT. Its protein product is CSVLLAGGPPPCTDTQYF.

The chain links TRBV7-9 to TRBJ2-5, with TRBD2 matching 7 bases. V dropped 7 bases and J dropped 4; count of bases not matched to a gene: 18. Germline CDR1 reads SEHNR; CDR2 reads FQNEAQ (reference sequence). The CDR3 loop spans 17 amino acids. CDR3 amino acids: CASTRSGTTWRGETQYF. The CDR3 coding sequence is TGTGCCAGCACTCGGTCGGGGACTACCTGGAGGGGAGAGACCCAGTACTTC.